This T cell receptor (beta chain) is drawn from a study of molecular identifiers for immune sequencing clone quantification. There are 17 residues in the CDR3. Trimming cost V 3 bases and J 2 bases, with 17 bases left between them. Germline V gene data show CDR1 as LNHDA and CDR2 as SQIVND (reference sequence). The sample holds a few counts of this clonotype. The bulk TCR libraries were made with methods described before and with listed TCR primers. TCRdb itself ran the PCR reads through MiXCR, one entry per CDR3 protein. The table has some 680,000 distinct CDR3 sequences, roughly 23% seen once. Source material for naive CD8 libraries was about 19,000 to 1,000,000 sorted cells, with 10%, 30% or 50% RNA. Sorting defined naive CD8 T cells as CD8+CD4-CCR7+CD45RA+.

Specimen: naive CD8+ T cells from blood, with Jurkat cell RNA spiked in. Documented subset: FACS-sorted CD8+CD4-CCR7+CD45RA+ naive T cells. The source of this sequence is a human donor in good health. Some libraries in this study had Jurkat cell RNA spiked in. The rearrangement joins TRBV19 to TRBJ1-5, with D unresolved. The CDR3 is CASSISRGSWGNQPQHF. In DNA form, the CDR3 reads TGTGCCAGTAGTATCTCGCGGGGATCTTGGGGCAATCAGCCCCAGCATTTT.